This TCR beta chain comes out of a study of blood T cell repertoires in COVID-19. Overall study: Nucleic acid was either cDNA or gDNA, and it came from T cells, B-cell-depleted T cells, or PBMCs.

The table lists this clone with a count of one. Germline CDR1 reads SQVTM; CDR2 reads ANQGSEA. Deletions cut 4 bases from V and 7 bases from J, with 16 bases between. The CDR3 covers 13 residues. Original analysis: Amplification of reference gene primers provided the estimated nucleated cell counts. The assay was immunoSEQ multiplex PCR, and TCRdb's table has in-frame clones only and misses some. The DNA gave D and trimming, while V, J and clone size come from that table. Of about 210,000 clones in the sample, around nine tenths were seen once. The sample consisted of peripheral blood. This clonotype was sampled from a man aged 40-50 years with acute or convalescent COVID-19. The rearrangement links TRBV29-1 to TRBJ1-1, with D tentatively TRBD1 (5 bases). This chain's CDR3 is CSVAGDSGLEAFF. The CDR3 DNA sequence: TGCAGCGTTGCAGGAGACAGTGGCCTTGAAGCTTTCTTT. Full variable domain (remainder filled in from reference TRBV29-1 and TRBJ1-1): SAVISQKPSRDICQRGTSLTIQCQVDSQVTMMFWYRQQPGQSLTLIATANQGSEATYESGFVIDKFPISRPNLTFSTLTVSNMSPEDSSIYLCSVAGDSGLEAFFGQGTRLTVV.